The next 2 T cell receptor beta chains were all read from a single sample in a study of cytomegalovirus exposure and HLA in healthy donors. Both 60 Vbeta primers and 13 Jbeta primers went into the PCR. The assay was immunoSEQ multiplex PCR, and TCRdb's table has in-frame clones only and misses some. The table lists over 130,000 clones, around 86% of them singletons. Input material: PBMCs. All receptors come from a female donor in good health and CMV-seronegative.

The table lists this clone with a count of one. The gene calls are TRBV5-1 and TRBJ2-1; 11 nucleotides agree with TRBD2. The CDR3 has 16 amino acids. From germline, CDR1 is SGHRS and CDR2 YFSETQ. With 0 bases clipped from V and 9 bases from J, the junction kept 8 bases outside the gene matches. The CDR3 DNA reads as TGCGCCAGCAGCTTGGAGGGTAGCGGGAGGGATGTTGAGCAGTTCTTC. Its translation: CASSLEGSGRDVEQFF.

The rearrangement joins TRBV30 to TRBJ2-3; TRBD1 matches 7 bases. Germline V gene data show CDR1 as GTSNPN and CDR2 as SVGIG (reference sequence). The V gene end was trimmed by 1 base and the J gene end by 0 bases; junction bases not matched to a gene: 4. This CDR3 comprises 15 residues. The CDR3 sequence: CAWSATGISTDTQYF. CDR3 sequence (DNA): TGTGCCTGGAGTGCGACAGGGATCAGCACAGATACGCAGTATTTT.